A selection of T cell receptor beta chains follows, all from one sample in a study of T-cell reconstitution after alpha-beta-depleted transplantation in children. TCRdb analysed the PCR reads with MiXCR anew, one entry per CDR3 protein. The table has 440,000 or so distinct CDR3 sequences, 43% seen once. The starting material was PBMCs, obtained before TCRalphabeta/CD19-depleted stem cell transplant. The receptors come from a girl aged 2-15 years with aplastic anemia, due to receive a stem cell transplant. The CDR3 runs from the conserved cysteine through the conserved F or W.

CASSQDPAIQETQYF,TRBJ2-5,TRBV4-2
CASSKGWTEAFF,TRBJ1-1,TRBV21-1
CASSESAPGGGYEQYF,TRBJ2-7,TRBV10-2
CASSAGGLAPYEQYF,TRBJ2-7,TRBV7-6
CSARTGDSYEQYF,TRBJ2-7,TRBV20-1
CASSSYQTGINEQFF,TRBJ2-1,TRBV5-1
CATSRDSQPQHF,TRBJ1-5,TRBV15
CASSLAASGREDYEQYF,TRBJ2-7,TRBV7-8
CASSADSGRYNEQFF,TRBJ2-1,TRBV9
CASSPWEGANQPQHF,TRBJ1-5,TRBV7-8
CASSLGREGDTQYF,TRBJ2-3,TRBV11-2
CASSIRGTGIPYEQYF,TRBJ2-7,TRBV5-1
CASSWGQRNNSPLHF,TRBJ1-6,TRBV11-2
CASSQDDGSARDTQYF,TRBJ2-3,TRBV4-1
CASSRSGDSRTDTQYF,TRBJ2-3,TRBV27
CATSRVRVGPGELFF,TRBJ2-2,TRBV15